Here is one T cell receptor (beta chain) with its context. What this receptor recognizes is not known. Base qualities were left out, and no much larger clone turns up one base away. From a lookup of the germline V gene (reference sequence), CDR1 and CDR2 are SEHNR and FQNEAQ. Inclusive of the bounding cysteine and phenylalanine, the CDR3 is 13 residues long. Only the CDR3 DNA is retained, 39 bases long and in frame from the first base. Trimming removed 5 bases from V and 6 bases from J, leaving 11 bases between the germline ends. The data were obtained in a study of cytomegalovirus exposure and HLA in healthy donors (dated by TCRdb to about 2017). Regarding the complete study: The 670 or so repertoires of the first cohort and the roughly 110 validation repertoires were produced on the same platform, according to a later analysis. The study was designed to test whether signatures of past pathogen exposure could be identified by cataloging public T cell receptors. A separate validation cohort of roughly 130 different subjects was used in addition to the approximately 610-subject first cohort. To predict cytomegalovirus infection status, the study brought together high-throughput TCR immunosequencing, statistical association of individual TCRs with disease status, and machine learning.

The library was generated by the immunoSEQ multiplex PCR assay. Regarding the original processing steps: A statistical classification framework was developed to diagnose cytomegalovirus status using the catalog of TCR beta chain sequences. TCRdb retrieved this table from immuneACCESS and kept in-frame rearrangements only. Not all clones are present; in checked studies, unresolved V genes account for under half, and no reason is known for the remainder. For V, J and clone size, that table is used; D and trimming come from the DNA. Recorded for this sample are more than 100,000 clones; roughly 86% of them occurred a single time. The top ten constitute 1.4% to 1.5% of the sample. Here is what the overall study found, with its caveats: In vitro tests confirmed that a few of the cytomegalovirus-associated TCR beta chains recognize cytomegalovirus antigens. A total of about 150 TCR beta chains were listed by the study as associated with cytomegalovirus. Cytomegalovirus status was reported to be diagnosed by the classifier with high specificity and sensitivity in both the original and validation cohorts. All 120 or so repertoires were used to score co-occurrence in the validation cohort in a later analysis, because that analysis had no HLA typing for the cohort. Of the cluster scores, 85% to 95% were above 0 in a later analysis, which found that TCRs clustered in the first cohort also tended to co-occur in the approximately 120 validation repertoires. According to the authors, the approach could potentially be generalized to other disease states and immunological phenotypes. Most TCR sequences were observed very rarely across donors, whereas some public TCRs were present in many individuals.

The donors were included in the validation cohort of 120 subjects, a group kept apart from the approximately 670-subject first cohort. This sequence uses TRBV7-9 and TRBJ1-5, with the D gene uncertain. Specimen: PBMCs. This sequence originates from a man aged 25 to 45 in good health and CMV-seronegative. CDR3 reads: CASSLVGGQPQHF. The sequence in DNA is TGTGCCAGCAGCCTGGTTGGAGGTCAGCCCCAGCATTTT.